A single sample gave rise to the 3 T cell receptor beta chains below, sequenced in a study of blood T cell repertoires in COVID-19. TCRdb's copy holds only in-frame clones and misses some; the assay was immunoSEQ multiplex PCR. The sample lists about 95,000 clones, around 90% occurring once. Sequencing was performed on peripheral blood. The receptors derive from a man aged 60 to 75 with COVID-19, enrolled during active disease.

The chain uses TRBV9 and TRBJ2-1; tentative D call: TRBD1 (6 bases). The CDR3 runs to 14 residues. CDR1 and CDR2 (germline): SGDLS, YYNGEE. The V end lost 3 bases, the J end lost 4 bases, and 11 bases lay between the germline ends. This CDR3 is CASSGRDTYNEQFF. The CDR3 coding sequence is TGTGCCAGCAGCGGCAGGGACACGTACAATGAGCAGTTCTTC.

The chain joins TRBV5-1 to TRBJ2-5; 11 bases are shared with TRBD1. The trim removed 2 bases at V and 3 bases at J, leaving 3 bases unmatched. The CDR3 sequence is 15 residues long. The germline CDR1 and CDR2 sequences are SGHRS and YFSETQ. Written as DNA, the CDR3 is TGCGCCAGCAGCTTAGGACAGGGGGCAGAAGAGACCCAGTACTTC. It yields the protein CASSLGQGAEETQYF.

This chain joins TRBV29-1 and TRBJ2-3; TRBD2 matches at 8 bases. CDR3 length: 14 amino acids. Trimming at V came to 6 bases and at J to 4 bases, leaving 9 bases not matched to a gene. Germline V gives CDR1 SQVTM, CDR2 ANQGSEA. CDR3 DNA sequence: TGCAGCGTGACAACCGGGAGGGGCCCAGATACGCAGTATTTT. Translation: CSVTTGRGPDTQYF.